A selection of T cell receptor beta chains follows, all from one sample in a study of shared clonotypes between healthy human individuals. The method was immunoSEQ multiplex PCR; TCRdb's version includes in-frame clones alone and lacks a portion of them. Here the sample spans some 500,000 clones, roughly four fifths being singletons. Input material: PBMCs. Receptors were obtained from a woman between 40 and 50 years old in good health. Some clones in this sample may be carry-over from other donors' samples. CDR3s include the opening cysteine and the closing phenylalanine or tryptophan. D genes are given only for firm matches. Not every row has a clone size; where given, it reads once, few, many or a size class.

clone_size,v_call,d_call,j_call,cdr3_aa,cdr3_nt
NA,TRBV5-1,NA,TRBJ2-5,CASSQDRQETQYF,TGCGCCAGCAGTCAAGACCGACAAGAGACCCAGTACTTC
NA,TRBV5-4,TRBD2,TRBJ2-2,CASSSGGLAGNTGELFF,TGTGCCAGCAGCTCCGGGGGACTAGCGGGAAATACCGGGGAGCTGTTTTTT
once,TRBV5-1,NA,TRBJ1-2,CASSLGRVNGYTF,TGCGCCAGCAGCTTAGGCAGGGTGAACGGCTACACCTTC
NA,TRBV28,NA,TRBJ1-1,CASSQGLEAFF,TGTGCCAGCAGCCAAGGGTTGGAAGCTTTCTTT
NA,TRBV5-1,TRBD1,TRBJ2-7,CASSSGQGDYEQYF,TGCGCCAGCAGCTCGGGACAGGGAGACTACGAGCAGTACTTC
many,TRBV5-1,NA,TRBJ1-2,CASSLASEDGYTF,TGCGCCAGCAGCTTGGCGTCAGAAGATGGCTACACCTTC
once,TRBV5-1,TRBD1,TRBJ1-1,CASSLARDRYTEAFF,TGCGCCAGCAGCCTCGCTCGGGACAGGTACACTGAAGCTTTCTTT
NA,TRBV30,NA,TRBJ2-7,CAWSVFGAIRAAYF,TGTGCCTGGAGTGTTTTCGGGGCGATACGAGCAGCGTACTTC
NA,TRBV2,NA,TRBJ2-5,CASRLQGETQYF,TGTGCCAGCAGGCTACAGGGAGAGACCCAGTACTTC
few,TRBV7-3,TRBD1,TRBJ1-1,CASSLTDRPNTEAFF,TGTGCCAGCAGCTTAACGGACAGGCCGAACACTGAAGCTTTCTTT
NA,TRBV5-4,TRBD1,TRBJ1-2,CATLPTGGNGYTF,TGTGCCACCCTCCCGACAGGGGGTAATGGCTACACCTTC
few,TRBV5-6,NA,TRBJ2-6,CASSLGASGANVLTF,TGTGCCAGCAGCTTGGGAGCCTCTGGGGCCAACGTCCTGACTTTC
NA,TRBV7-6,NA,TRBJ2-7,CASSLGQIYEQYF,TGTGCCAGCAGCTTAGGGCAGATTTACGAGCAGTACTTC
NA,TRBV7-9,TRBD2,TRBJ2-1,CASSLGGTPAIEQFF,TGTGCCAGCAGCTTGGGGGGGACGCCTGCAATTGAGCAGTTCTTC
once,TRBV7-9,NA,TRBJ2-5,CASSKPGDVETQYF,TGTGCCAGCAGCAAACCAGGGGACGTTGAGACCCAGTACTTC
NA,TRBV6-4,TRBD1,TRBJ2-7,CASNGQGTGYLEQYF,TGTGCCAGCAATGGACAGGGAACAGGGTACTTGGAGCAGTACTTC
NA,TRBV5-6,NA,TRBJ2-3,CASSPRDGRTSDTQYF,TGTGCCAGCAGCCCCAGGGACGGGCGTACTTCAGATACGCAGTATTTT
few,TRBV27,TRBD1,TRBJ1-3,CASSPPVGTGGSGNTIYF,TGTGCCAGCAGCCCCCCGGTCGGGACAGGGGGCTCTGGAAACACCATATATTTT
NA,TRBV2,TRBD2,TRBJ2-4,CASRPGLASDIQYF,TGTGCCAGCCGCCCGGGACTAGCGAGTGACATTCAGTACTTC
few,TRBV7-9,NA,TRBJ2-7,CASSLRASAGEQYF,TGTGCCAGCAGCTTAAGGGCTAGCGCGGGCGAGCAGTACTTC
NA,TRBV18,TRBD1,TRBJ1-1,CASSGQGNTEAFF,TGTGCCAGCTCGGGACAGGGAAACACTGAAGCTTTCTTT
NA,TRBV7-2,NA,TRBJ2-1,CASSLRYNEQFF,TGTGCCAGCAGCCTTAGGTACAATGAGCAGTTCTTC
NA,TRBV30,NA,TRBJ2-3,CAWSGGEGQTTDTQYF,TGTGCCTGGAGTGGGGGAGAAGGACAAACCACAGATACGCAGTATTTT
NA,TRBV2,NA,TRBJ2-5,CASTGGVAETQYF,TGTGCCAGCACGGGGGGCGTAGCAGAGACCCAGTACTTC
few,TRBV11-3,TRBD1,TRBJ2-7,CASSPWDRPYEQYF,TGTGCCAGCAGCCCCTGGGACAGACCCTACGAGCAGTACTTC
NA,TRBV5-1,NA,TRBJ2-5,CASSLAVGGAQETQYF,TGCGCCAGCAGCTTGGCCGTCGGGGGAGCCCAAGAGACCCAGTACTTC
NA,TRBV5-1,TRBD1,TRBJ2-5,CASSLQGEAETQYF,TGCGCCAGCAGCTTACAGGGGGAGGCAGAGACCCAGTACTTC
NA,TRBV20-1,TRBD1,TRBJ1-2,CSARDRGGYTF,TGCAGTGCAAGGGACAGGGGCGGCTACACCTTC
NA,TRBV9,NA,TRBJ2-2,CASSVALSLSGELFF,TGTGCCAGCAGCGTAGCTCTCAGCCTTAGTGGGGAGCTGTTTTTT
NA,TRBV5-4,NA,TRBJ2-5,CASSLGQRRETQYF,TGTGCCAGCAGCCTCGGACAGCGGCGAGAGACCCAGTACTTC
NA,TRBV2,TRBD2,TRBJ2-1,CASRGRAVPTNEQFF,TGTGCCAGCAGGGGGAGGGCGGTGCCGACCAATGAGCAGTTCTTC
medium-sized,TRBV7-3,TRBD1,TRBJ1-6,CASSTGQNSPLHF,TGTGCCAGCAGCACGGGACAGAATTCACCCCTCCACTTT
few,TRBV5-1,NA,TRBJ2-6,CASSPSGVAGANVLTF,TGCGCCAGCAGCCCATCAGGGGTTGCTGGGGCCAACGTCCTGACTTTC
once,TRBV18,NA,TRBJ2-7,CASSPISASPGSTYEQYF,TGTGCCAGCTCACCAATTTCCGCCTCTCCGGGATCTACCTACGAGCAGTACTTC
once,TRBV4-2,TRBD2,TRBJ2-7,CASSQVSSGSYEQYF,TGTGCCAGCAGCCAAGTGTCTAGCGGGAGCTACGAGCAGTACTTC
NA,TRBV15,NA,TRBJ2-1,CATSPRLGGNNEQFF,TGTGCCACCAGCCCGCGACTGGGCGGAAACAATGAGCAGTTCTTC
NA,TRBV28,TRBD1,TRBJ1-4,CASSLSTGLGEKLFF,TGTGCCAGCAGTTTATCGACAGGGCTTGGTGAAAAACTGTTTTTT
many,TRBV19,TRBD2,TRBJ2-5,CASSMSGRASETQYF,TGTGCCAGTAGTATGAGCGGGAGGGCCTCAGAGACCCAGTACTTC